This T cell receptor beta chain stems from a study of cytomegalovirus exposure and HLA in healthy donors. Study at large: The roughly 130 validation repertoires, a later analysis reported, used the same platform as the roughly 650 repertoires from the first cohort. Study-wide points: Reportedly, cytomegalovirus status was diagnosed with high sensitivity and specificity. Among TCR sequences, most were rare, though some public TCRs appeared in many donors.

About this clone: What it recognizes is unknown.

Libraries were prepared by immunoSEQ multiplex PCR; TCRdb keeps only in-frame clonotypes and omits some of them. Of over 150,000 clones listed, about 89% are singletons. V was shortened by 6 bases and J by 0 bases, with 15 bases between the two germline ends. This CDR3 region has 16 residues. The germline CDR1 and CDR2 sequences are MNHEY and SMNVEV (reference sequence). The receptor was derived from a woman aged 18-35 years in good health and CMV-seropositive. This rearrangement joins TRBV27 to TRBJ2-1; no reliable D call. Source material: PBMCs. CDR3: CASSLYLSVSYNEQFF. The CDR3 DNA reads TGTGCCAGCAGCCTCTACCTTTCGGTCTCCTACAATGAGCAGTTCTTC.